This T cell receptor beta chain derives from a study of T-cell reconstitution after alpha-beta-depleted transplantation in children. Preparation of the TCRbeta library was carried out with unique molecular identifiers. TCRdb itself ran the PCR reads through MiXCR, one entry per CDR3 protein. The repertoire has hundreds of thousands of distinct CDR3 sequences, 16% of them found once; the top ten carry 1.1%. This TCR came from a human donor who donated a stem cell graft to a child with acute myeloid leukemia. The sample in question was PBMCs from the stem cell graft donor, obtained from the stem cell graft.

The CDR3 spells CASDPGTQDYGYTF. CDR3 sequence (DNA): TGTGCCTCAGACCCCGGGACCCAAGACTATGGCTACACCTTC. The rearrangement links TRBV30 to TRBJ1-2, with D possibly being TRBD1 (5 bases). V lost 7 bases to trimming and J lost 3 bases, with 18 bases between them. This CDR3 has 14 amino acids. Germline CDR1 and CDR2: GTSNPN and SVGIG (reference sequence).